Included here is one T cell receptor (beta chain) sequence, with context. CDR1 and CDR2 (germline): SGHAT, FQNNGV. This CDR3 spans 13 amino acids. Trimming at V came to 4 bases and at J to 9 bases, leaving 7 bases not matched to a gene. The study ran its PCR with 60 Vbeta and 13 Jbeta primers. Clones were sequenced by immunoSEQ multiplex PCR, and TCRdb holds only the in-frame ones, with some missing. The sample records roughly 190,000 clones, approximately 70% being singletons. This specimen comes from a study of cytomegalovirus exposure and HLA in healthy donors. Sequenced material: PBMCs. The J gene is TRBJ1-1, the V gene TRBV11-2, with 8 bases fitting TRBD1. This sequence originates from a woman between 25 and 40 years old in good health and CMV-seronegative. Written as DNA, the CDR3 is TGTGCCAGCAGCTCCGACAGGACAGGGCAAGCTTTCTTT. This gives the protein CASSSDRTGQAFF.